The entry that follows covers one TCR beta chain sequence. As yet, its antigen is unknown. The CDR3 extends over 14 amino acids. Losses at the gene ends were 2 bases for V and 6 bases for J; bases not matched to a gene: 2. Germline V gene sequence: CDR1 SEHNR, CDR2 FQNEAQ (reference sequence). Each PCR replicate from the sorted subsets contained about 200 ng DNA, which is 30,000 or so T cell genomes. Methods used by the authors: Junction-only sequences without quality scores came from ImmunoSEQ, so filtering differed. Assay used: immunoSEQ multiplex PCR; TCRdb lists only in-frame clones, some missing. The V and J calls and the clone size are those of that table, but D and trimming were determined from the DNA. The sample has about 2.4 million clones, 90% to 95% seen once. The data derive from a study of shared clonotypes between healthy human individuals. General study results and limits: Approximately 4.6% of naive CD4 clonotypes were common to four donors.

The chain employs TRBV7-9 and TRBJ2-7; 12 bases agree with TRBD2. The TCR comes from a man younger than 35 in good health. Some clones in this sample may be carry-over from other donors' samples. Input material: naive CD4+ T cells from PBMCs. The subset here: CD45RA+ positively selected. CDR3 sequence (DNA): TGTGCCAGCAGCTTACTAGCGGGAGGGGGCGAGCAGTACTTC. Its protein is CASSLLAGGGEQYF.